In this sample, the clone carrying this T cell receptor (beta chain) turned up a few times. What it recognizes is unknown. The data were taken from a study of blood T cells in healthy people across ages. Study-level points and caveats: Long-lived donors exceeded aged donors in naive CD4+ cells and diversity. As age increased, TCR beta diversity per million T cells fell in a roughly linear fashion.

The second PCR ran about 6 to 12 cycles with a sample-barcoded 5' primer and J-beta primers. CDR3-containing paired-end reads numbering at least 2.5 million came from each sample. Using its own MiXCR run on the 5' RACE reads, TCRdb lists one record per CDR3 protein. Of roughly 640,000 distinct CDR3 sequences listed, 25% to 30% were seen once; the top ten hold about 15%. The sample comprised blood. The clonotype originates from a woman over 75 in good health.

The CDR3 loop reads CASSQDRTSGGIRFF. In nucleotides, the CDR3 is TGCGCCAGCAGCCAAGATCGGACTAGCGGGGGGATAAGGTTCTTC. The chain joins TRBV4-1 to TRBJ2-1; 14 nucleotides match TRBD2. Germline V gives CDR1 MGHRA, CDR2 YSYEKL. Trimming removed 0 bases from V and 15 bases from J; junction bases left unmatched: 7. CDR3 length: 15 residues.